The present T cell receptor (beta chain) was sequenced within a study of tumor-infiltrating lymphocytes in localized non-small cell lung cancer. Study-level points and caveats: Each assay used a separate piece of the same tissue.

The germline V gene encodes CDR1 MNHNS and CDR2 SASEGT. CDR3 length: 15 residues. V was trimmed by 2 bases and J by 6 bases, leaving 17 bases between them. TCRdb's copy holds only in-frame clones and misses some; the assay was immunoSEQ multiplex PCR. Of a few thousand clones in the sample, more than 60% were seen once. Concerning this clone itself: Its antigen remains unidentified.

The chain joins TRBV6-1 to TRBJ2-7; possibly TRBD1 for D (5 bases). The clonotype comes from a human donor with non-small cell lung cancer. Input material: uninvolved lung tissue not adjacent to the tumor. The CDR3 DNA is TGTGCCAGCAGTGAAATACACAGGTTCTTTGGCGAGCAGTACTTC. Translated, it gives CASSEIHRFFGEQYF.